This T cell receptor beta chain was sequenced during a study of regulatory T cells in long-lasting Graves disease. Notes on the study in general: It is possible that accuracy was reduced by the small size of the sample. Thyroid tissue was not sampled; only peripheral blood was.

This CDR3 has 14 amino acids. Trimming pared 0 bases from V and 4 bases from J, leaving 9 bases between. Germline lookup yields CDR1 MGHRA and CDR2 YSYEKL. Researchers made TCR beta libraries by using iRepertoire HTBI primers and running Arm-PCR on CDR3 regions. MiXCR, run by TCRdb on the multiplex PCR reads, gives a single entry per CDR3 protein. The sample gives some 340,000 distinct CDR3 sequences, about 11% of which show up once; approximately 19% is in the top ten. As for time point: newly diagnosed GD, antithyroid drugs for less than 3 months. From PBMCs, RNA was extracted and then used to make the TCR library. Comments on this clonotype: As yet, its antigen is unknown.

The sample also formed part of further work on T cells in Graves' hyperthyroidism and ophthalmopathy.

The material sequenced was peripheral blood mononuclear cells (PBMCs), taken at new diagnosis, from a patient treated with antithyroid drugs. This chain uses TRBV4-1 with TRBJ1-1; D gene ambiguous. This TCR was recovered from a woman aged 18-29 years with Graves disease. The CDR3 region has the DNA TGCGCCAGCAGCCAAGAAAAGGGATCCACTGAAGCTTTCTTT. This sequence encodes CASSQEKGSTEAFF.